This TCR beta chain was found in a study of cytomegalovirus exposure and HLA in healthy donors. Regarding the study as a whole: Cytomegalovirus association was assigned to around 150 TCR beta chains. There were a few CMV-associated chains whose specificity for CMV antigens was confirmed in vitro.

Assay: immunoSEQ multiplex PCR; the TCRdb copy retains only in-frame clones and omits some. The profile shows about 100,000 clones, nearly 97% of them singletons. This CDR3 contains 19 residues. Germline CDR1 reads SGHDN; CDR2 reads FVKESK. Between the trimmed V and J ends, which lost 5 bases and 0 bases, there was a span of 20 bases. About this clone itself: Its antigen is currently unknown.

The chain joins TRBV14 to TRBJ1-6; D gene uncertain. This TCR was recovered from a woman in her late teens or twenties in good health and CMV-seronegative. Sequencing was performed on PBMCs. DNA of the CDR3: TGTGCCAGCAGCAACCACGGGGAGATGGTTAGCTCCTATAATTCACCCCTCCACTTT. This encodes CASSNHGEMVSSYNSPLHF.